Described below is a single TCR beta chain sequence and its context. The antigen is undetermined. TCRdb itself ran the 5' RACE reads through MiXCR, one entry per CDR3 protein. The repertoire holds under 150,000 distinct CDR3 sequences, with about a fifth as singletons. The data were obtained in a study of T-cell memory formation after mild COVID-19. Study findings and constraints: Clones that contracted clustered mainly in CM and EM if CD4+ and in EMRA if CD8+. Contracting clones from day 15 to 85 had balanced CD4/CD8; later expanders favoured CD4+. In pre-infection memory, a portion of responding clones appeared, which suggested that cross-reactive memory joined.

The germline V and J ends were trimmed by 1 base and 7 bases, with 11 bases remaining between them. CDR3 size: 14 residues. The germline V gene encodes CDR1 SGHTA and CDR2 FQGNSA. V gene TRBV7-2 combines with J gene TRBJ2-1; D is unresolved. This sequence was found in a man aged 18 to 29 who had mild COVID-19 (a few samples of this study predate the infection). Cell type and time point are not known. The sequenced sample was PBMCs or a T cell subset sorted from them (not recorded which). The CDR3, as DNA: TGTGCCAGCAGCTTAGGTGCACTCCAGAATGAGCAGTTCTTC. Its protein is CASSLGALQNEQFF.